This T cell receptor beta chain was documented in a study of cytomegalovirus exposure and HLA in healthy donors (TCRdb year 2017). About the study as a whole: In an earlier analysis of approximately 500 of the donors, approximately 300 Gb of sequence data and 95 million to 130 million unique TCR beta sequences from about 179 million T cells were reported. In an earlier analysis of 587 of the donors, high-throughput TCR beta sequencing was used to judge whether each TCR beta V gene segment behaved as functional or pseudogenic. The study combined high-throughput TCR immunosequencing, statistical association of individual TCRs with disease status, and machine learning to predict cytomegalovirus infection status. A later genetic analysis took genome-wide SNP genotypes for about 55% of the 666 donors and used that subset as a discovery cohort. Among about 360 genotyped donors of the cohort, an average of approximately 240,000 unique TCR beta nucleotide sequences were sequenced per donor, roughly 20% of them non-productive. Donor age, sex, ethnicity and CMV serostatus were compiled alongside the repertoire data. In a later analysis, previously published TCR beta repertoires from several hundred donors were re-analyzed and high-resolution HLA genotyping was added so that TCR occurrence patterns could be studied. The study used immunosequencing to profile the T cell repertoires of under 700 subjects and linked those repertoires to cytomegalovirus serostatus. Around 320 gigabases of sequencing data and roughly 90 million unique TCR sequences were included in an early release covering under 650 HLA-typed donors. Because of strong linkage in the cohort, roughly five DR-DQ haplotypes were treated as single units for association and clustering. The later analysis used no new phenotypic data to find candidate immune exposures, relying instead on TCR beta sequences and their occurrence across donors. The genetic ancestry cluster associated with self-reported Caucasian donors included around four fifths of the roughly 390 genotyped donors. The number of donors typed differed by locus, with about 629-640 for A, B, C, DRB1 and DQB1, 522 for DQA1, over 600 for DPA1, and approximately 470 for DPB1. All discovery cohort repertoires had been generated on a single sequencing platform. The aim of the study was to test whether cataloging public T cell receptors could identify signatures of past pathogen exposure. HLA typing covered class I and class II loci at four-digit resolution. A separate validation cohort of roughly 130 different subjects was used in addition to the approximately 610-subject first cohort. What the research found in general, with its limitations: The classifier was reported to diagnose cytomegalovirus status with high specificity and sensitivity in both the original and validation cohorts. The only immune exposure information available for the cohort was CMV serostatus. In an earlier analysis of 450 to 750 of the donors, most TCR beta V segments appeared in productive rearrangements about 87% or about 30% of the time, broadly matching IMGT annotations. A later genetic analysis associated a missense DCLRE1C variant with V-gene and J-gene trimming of TCR beta chains, and an independent cohort replicated the association. In a later analysis, about 16,000 TCR beta sequences were associated with specific HLA alleles at a false discovery rate of 0.05. Most TCR sequences were seen in very few donors, while some public TCRs were found in many individuals. Because some donors lacked HLA typing at each locus, the association tests relied only on the typed subset. In a later analysis, the rate of TCR association differed among HLA loci, with DRB1 alleles having the most associated TCRs and HLA-C alleles having the fewest. A later genetic analysis reported fewer N-insertions in productive TCRs among donors in an Asian-associated ancestry cluster than the roughly 700-donor mean. A later analysis reported that several top co-occurrence clusters appeared linked to parvovirus B19, influenza, CMV and Epstein-Barr virus. Because counts were too low, seventeen rarely observed V segments, including chromosome 9 orphons, were excluded from the earlier analysis of 587 of the donors. Some IMGT-functional V segments, including TRBV6-2 and TRBV6-3, could not be distinguished by the 87-base-pair reads and were therefore excluded. Most CMV-associated TCR beta chains appeared to be HLA-restricted in a later analysis, and the HLA associations seemed to be driven largely by CMV exposure. In vitro tests confirmed that a few of the cytomegalovirus-associated TCR beta chains recognize cytomegalovirus antigens. In a later analysis, HLA-associated TCR beta chains showed more clonal expansion and lower generation probabilities than non-associated chains that were equally common. A further reported finding was that TCR beta sequences accurately predicted the HLA-A and HLA-B alleles for most subjects in the first cohort. Roughly uniform sequencing depth across donors was assumed in presence/absence analyses, although this assumption may not hold. A cluster of highly shared sequence variants was judged likely to represent a technical artifact of the sequencing pipeline. A total of 164 TCR beta chains were listed by the study as associated with cytomegalovirus. The authors suggested that the approach could potentially be extended to other disease states and immunological phenotypes. Assigning TCR associations to individual alleles was difficult when HLA alleles, especially DR and DQ, strongly co-occurred. The cohort was sequenced for TCR beta chains only, and without alpha or paired-chain data the features that could be detected were limited. Correlated functional status among segregating V segments might reflect linkage disequilibrium, but an unknown experimental factor could not be ruled out.

In total, about 650 healthy bone marrow donors made up the cohort. At the time of sampling, all cohort members were nominally healthy, though unrecorded immune exposures were likely present. The donor was CMV seronegative and belonged to the group of 320 or so seronegative cohort members. A peripheral blood sample was collected from each donor, and TCR beta sequencing was performed on peripheral blood mononuclear cells. Genomic DNA was extracted from the blood cell samples with the Qiagen DNeasy Blood Extraction Kit. Reading the germline V gene gives CDR1 SGHTA and CDR2 FQGNSA. Spanning cysteine to phenylalanine, the CDR3 consists of 15 amino acids. The read is trimmed to its CDR3 DNA, 45 bases read in frame from base 1. Here V drops 5 bases and J drops 3 bases, and the junction holds 10 bases not matched to any gene. The library was obtained by the immunoSEQ multiplex PCR assay. For the multiplex PCR, a mixture combining 60 forward primers for TCR Vbeta segments and 13 reverse primers for TCR Jbeta segments was used. A multiplex PCR assay on genomic DNA amplified the CDR3 region of rearranged TCR beta genes. Amplified TCR beta libraries were sequenced as 87-base-pair reads on the Illumina HiSeq System. In the authors' own workflow: A later analysis tallied around 80 million unique TCR beta chains across the 666 repertoires, and approximately 12 million of those chains were shared by two or more donors. A nearest-neighbor algorithm error-corrected the raw reads and collapsed the reads into unique sequences, merging closely related sequences to remove PCR and sequencing errors. To assign V, D and J gene segments, CDR3 sequences were aligned to IMGT reference sequences. For a sequence to be retained, a match of at least six nucleotides was required to both a V gene segment and a J gene segment. Rearrangements were classified as productive when the CDR3 lacked stop codons and remained in frame with V and J, and all other rearrangements were classified as non-productive. CDR3 was defined according to IMGT convention as the region running from the second conserved V-encoded cysteine to the conserved J-encoded phenylalanine. The earlier analysis of 500 to 650 of the donors excluded any sequence lacking an unambiguous match to a single V gene segment. In an earlier analysis of approximately 550 of the donors, V segments were called functional above 56.7% productive rearrangements and were called segregating when the between-donor standard deviation exceeded 5%. A statistical classification framework was developed to diagnose cytomegalovirus status using the catalog of TCR beta chain sequences. In a later analysis, V and J genes were assigned by comparing TCR nucleotide sequences against IMGT/GENE-DB human TR gene sequences. The TCRdist pipeline was used in a later analysis to assign CDR3 sequences and most-parsimonious VDJ recombination scenarios. In a later analysis, every TCR beta chain was defined by the combination of its CDR3 amino acid sequence and its V-gene family, and reads without a unique V-gene family were dropped. In a later analysis, 450 to 600 highly shared, low-generation-probability nucleotide sequences were removed to address suspected cross-contamination and a sequencing artifact. In a later analysis, a clonal expansion index for each public chain was calculated from normalized within-repertoire ranks of inferred template counts. A later analysis computed generation probabilities with a VDJ recombination model fitted to out-of-frame rearrangements, and checked the results against IGoR. Hypergeometric tests were used in a later analysis to score TCR-TCR, TCR-HLA and TCR-CMV co-occurrence, with a repertoire-size bias correction applied to the TCR pairs. False discovery rates were estimated in a later analysis by permuting HLA or CMV assignments 20 times. In a later analysis, co-occurring TCRs were grouped using DBSCAN, and TCRdist sequence similarity was added for clustering within HLA-allele-positive subsets. For co-occurrence clustering, repertoires with fewer than 30,000 or more than 120,000 public chains were excluded, along with roughly five repertoires with anomalous nucleotide sharing. The table was pulled from immuneACCESS by TCRdb, which kept in-frame rearrangements only. Such tables lose some clones; where checked, under half of the loss comes from unresolved V genes, and the rest has no known cause. The V and J calls and clone size were taken over from that table, and D and trimming were inferred from the DNA. The data table for this sample lists about 130,000 clones. Of the sample, over 1.5% falls within the top ten clones.

On this clone itself: Its antigen is still unknown.

The sequence derives from a man in his late teens or twenties in good health and CMV-seronegative. The rearranged chain carries TRBV7-2 and TRBJ2-7; 7 bases in between match TRBD2. The sample comprised PBMCs. Read as DNA, the sequence is TGTGCCAGCAGCCCGCTTGGGACGGGGGGCTACGAGCAGTACTTC. This sequence encodes CASSPLGTGGYEQYF. The reference TRBV7-2 and TRBJ2-7 proteins fill in what lies around the CDR3, so the full variable domain reads GAGVSQSPSNKVTEKGKDVELRCDPISGHTALYWYRQSLGQGLEFLIYFQGNSAPDKSGLPSDRFSAERTGGSVSTLTIQRTQQEDSAVYLCASSPLGTGGYEQYFGPGTRLTVT.